This TCR beta chain derives from a study of CD8+ T cells in alopecia areata. Study-wide background: Treatment comprised oral tofacitinib, 5 to 10 mg twice daily, in treated patients.

RNA extraction was followed by reverse transcription into cDNA, which acted as the sequencing template. Generated by immunoSEQ multiplex PCR, the TCRdb table keeps only in-frame clones and is missing some. The repertoire holds about 130,000 clones, with 45% to 50% as singletons. The study, taken as a whole, reports: Lesional tissue from the scalp (especially in alopecia totalis/universalis) showed higher clonality than normal scalp. Scalp sample data also include resident alphabeta T cells from normal skin.

Isolation of CD4+ and CD8+ T cells from PBMCs was achieved by sorting. Comments on this clone: Antigen unknown.

The sample here was CD8+ T cells sorted from blood, taken at week 0. This clonotype originated in a human donor with alopecia areata.

CDR3 sequence reads: CASNPTGIRLETQYF. CDR3 sequence (DNA): TGTGCCAGCAACCCGACGGGAATTCGGTTAGAGACCCAGTACTTC. The chain uses TRBV2 and TRBJ2-5; TRBD2 is a possible D gene (5 bases). Trimming took 7 bases from V and 4 from J, leaving 19 bases between them. The germline V gene has CDR1 SNHLY and CDR2 FYNNEI. CDR3 size: 15 residues.